This T cell receptor (beta chain) came from a study of shared clonotypes between healthy human individuals. Whole-study findings and limits: Apart from blood, nothing was sampled; tissue repertoires likely differ.

The germline CDR1 and CDR2 sequences are SGHNT and YYREEE (reference sequence). The CDR3 covers 15 residues. Trimming removed 3 bases from V and 3 bases from J; junction bases left unmatched: 5. The assay was immunoSEQ multiplex PCR, and TCRdb's table has in-frame clones only and misses some. Among a few million clones listed, over 85% were seen once. On this clone: Its specificity is not known. This sample includes further DNA sequences coding for the same CDR3.

This sequence originates from a man aged 18 to 29 in good health. Some clones in this sample may be carry-over from other donors' samples. Sample: naive CD4+ T cells from PBMCs. This sample's subset: CD45RA+ positively selected. The chain joins TRBV5-4 to TRBJ2-7, with 11 bases that match TRBD2. In nucleotides, the CDR3 is TGTGCCAGCAGCTCCGGACTAGCGGGTCTCTACGAGCAGTACTTC. It yields the protein CASSSGLAGLYEQYF.